These 30 T cell receptor beta chains came from one sample sequenced in a study of control samples from healthy donors and cancer patients. Profiled with immunoSEQ multiplex PCR; TCRdb holds only in-frame clones, not every one. The sample includes under 200,000 clones, 85% to 95% of them seen just once. Material for sequencing was blood. The receptors stem from a woman in her sixties or seventies in good health.

The V call is TRBV14, the J call TRBJ2-5; either TRBD1 or TRBD2 may supply D (6 bases each). Germline CDR1 and CDR2: SGHDN and FVKESK. This CDR3 is 14 amino acids long. Trimming shortened V by 6 bases and J by 2 bases, and 13 bases separated the two germline ends. The CDR3 sequence is CASRRGEAQETQYF. For the CDR3, the DNA is TGTGCCAGCAGGAGGGGGGAGGCTCAAGAGACCCAGTACTTC.

The chain employs TRBV7-2 and TRBJ1-5; D is unresolved. The V end was cut by 1 base, the J end by 7 bases, with 11 bases between. The CDR3 is made up of 14 amino acids. Germline lookup yields CDR1 SGHTA and CDR2 FQGNSA. The CDR3 DNA reads as TGTGCCAGCAGCTTAGAAGGCGGTCGGCAGCCCCAGCATTTT. As protein: CASSLEGGRQPQHF.

A word on this clone: This CDR3 is also generated by other DNA sequences in the sample. The chain couples TRBV7-2 to TRBJ1-1, with 8 positions matching TRBD1. CDR1 is SGHTA, CDR2 FQGNSA, per germline. After removal of 1 base from V and 1 base from J, the junction contained 2 bases not matched to a gene. The CDR3 covers 15 residues. CDR3 bases: TGTGCCAGCAGCTTAGGGGACAGGCGGAACACTGAAGCTTTCTTT. This gives the protein CASSLGDRRNTEAFF.

CDR3: CASSYSGGENTEAFF. CDR3 nucleotides: TGTGCCAGCAGTTATTCAGGGGGGGAGAACACTGAAGCTTTCTTT. The chain employs TRBV6-5 and TRBJ1-1; TRBD1 matches at 7 bases. The germline V gene encodes CDR1 MNHEY and CDR2 SVGAGI. This CDR3 comprises 15 residues. Trimming at V came to 3 bases and at J to 1 base, leaving 5 bases not matched to a gene.

The rearrangement uses TRBV5-1 and TRBJ1-2, with D perhaps TRBD1 (5 bases). The CDR3 runs to 14 residues. Germline loops: CDR1 SGHRS, CDR2 YFSETQ. V gave up 1 base and J gave up 3 bases, with 10 bases separating them. This CDR3 reads CASSLSQGDYGYTF. The CDR3 DNA reads TGCGCCAGCAGCTTGAGTCAGGGAGACTATGGCTACACCTTC.

The chain joins TRBV30 to TRBJ1-6; D gene uncertain. The CDR3 spans 13 residues. The germline V and J ends were trimmed by 1 base and 7 bases, with 8 bases remaining between them. Germline assignment: CDR1 GTSNPN and CDR2 SVGIG (reference sequence). CDR3 in DNA: TGTGCCTGGAGTGGGGTACGAAATTCACCCCTCCACTTT. As protein: CAWSGVRNSPLHF.

V and J are TRBV5-8 and TRBJ1-5; D uncertain. Germline V gene lookup returns CDR1 SGHTS and CDR2 YDEGEE. The CDR3 loop spans 15 amino acids. V shed 2 bases and J shed 3 bases, with 12 bases lying between them. CDR3 bases: TGTGCCAGCAGCTTTGAGTCTTGGACCAATCAGCCCCAGCATTTT. It codes for CASSFESWTNQPQHF. Complete variable domain (other parts from reference TRBV5-8 and TRBJ1-5): EAGVTQSPTHLIKTRGQQATLRCSPISGHTSVYWYQQALGLGLQFLLWYDEGEERNRGNFPPRFSGRQFPNYSSELNVNALELEDSALYLCASSFESWTNQPQHFGDGTRLSIL.

The CDR3 sequence is CASSLRGQPFQETQYF. CDR3 bases: TGTGCCAGCAGTTTAAGGGGACAGCCCTTCCAAGAGACCCAGTACTTC. The rearrangement links TRBV27 to TRBJ2-5, with 7 bases matching TRBD1. Germline lookup yields CDR1 MNHEY and CDR2 SMNVEV (reference sequence). Trimming at V came to 2 bases and at J to 1 base, leaving 7 bases not matched to a gene. This CDR3 is built from 16 residues.

The V and J genes are TRBV7-3 and TRBJ1-1; D is unclear. Germline V lookup: CDR1 SGHTA, CDR2 FQGTGA. The CDR3 runs 13 residues. V was shortened by 4 bases and J by 1 base, with 7 bases between the two germline ends. The chain's CDR3 is CASSSGRNTEAFF. The CDR3 DNA reads TGTGCCAGCAGCTCCGGGCGGAACACTGAAGCTTTCTTT.

V gene TRBV5-1 combines with J gene TRBJ1-4; no clear D gene. The germline V gene has CDR1 SGHRS and CDR2 YFSETQ. The CDR3 has 16 residues. Trimming took 2 bases from V and 3 from J, leaving 14 bases between them. CDR3 region: CASSFLSRTANEKLFF. For the CDR3, the DNA is TGCGCCAGCAGCTTCTTGAGTCGAACAGCTAATGAAAAACTGTTTTTT.

The chain links TRBV19 to TRBJ1-1; TRBD1 matches at 8 bases. With V trimmed by 5 bases and J by 4 bases, 6 bases remained unmatched. Germline values: CDR1 LNHDA, CDR2 SQIVND (reference sequence). CDR3 length: 14 amino acids. CDR3 region: CASSPQGEATEAFF. CDR3 nucleotides: TGTGCCAGTAGTCCACAGGGGGAAGCCACTGAAGCTTTCTTT.

The chain carries TRBV7-9 and TRBJ1-2; the D is unclear. Germline CDR1 reads SEHNR; CDR2 reads FQNEAQ (reference sequence). The CDR3 loop spans 13 amino acids. The ends were cut back, 2 bases at V and 4 bases at J, with 8 bases in the middle. For the CDR3, the DNA is TGTGCCAGCAGCTTAAAGGACCCCTATGGCTACACCTTC. Translating gives CASSLKDPYGYTF.

The V and J genes are TRBV6-8 and TRBJ2-2; D unclear. Germline V gives CDR1 MNHGY, CDR2 SAAAGT. CDR3 size: 13 residues. V lost 0 bases, J lost 6 bases, and 5 bases lay in between. The CDR3 region has the DNA TGTGCCAGCAGTTACTCATTATCCGGGGAGCTGTTTTTT. Its protein product is CASSYSLSGELFF.

The chain combines TRBV9 with TRBJ2-7; D may be TRBD1 (6 bases). The V and J ends lost 0 bases and 2 bases respectively, with 9 bases between them. Germline V CDR1 and CDR2: SGDLS, YYNGEE. The CDR3 is made up of 14 amino acids. The CDR3: CASSVGRTAYEQYF. DNA of the CDR3: TGTGCCAGCAGCGTAGGAAGGACAGCCTACGAGCAGTACTTC.

Comments on this clone: Other DNA sequences in this specimen translate into the identical CDR3. The gene calls are TRBV11-2 and TRBJ1-1; D is uncertain. The V and J ends lost 5 bases and 3 bases respectively, with 13 bases between them. The CDR3 consists of 14 residues. The V gene's germline CDR1 is SGHAT and CDR2 FQNNGV. The CDR3 nucleotides are TGTGCCAGCAGCCGAAGGACGGGGTACACTGAAGCTTTCTTT. This codes for CASSRRTGYTEAFF.

The chain combines TRBV25-1 with TRBJ2-7; D may be TRBD1 (6 bases). The germline gives CDR1 MGHDK, CDR2 SYGVNS. The CDR3 loop spans 14 amino acids. V lost 3 bases, J lost 3 bases, and 12 bases lay in between. The CDR3 DNA reads as TGTGCCAGCAGTGACACAGGGTACGTCTACGAGCAGTACTTC. It encodes CASSDTGYVYEQYF.

This chain joins TRBV3-1 (or the pseudogene TRBV3-2) and TRBJ2-1; 10 bases map to TRBD2. CDR1 and CDR2 from the germline V gene are LGHDT and YNNKEL (reference sequence). The ends lost 0 bases at V and 12 bases at J; junction bases unmatched: 5. The CDR3 has 14 residues. The CDR3 spells CASSQEGTSVSQFF. CDR3 bases: TGTGCCAGCAGCCAAGAGGGGACTAGCGTTTCGCAGTTCTTC.

This chain links TRBV10-1 with TRBJ1-1; D unclear. CDR1 is WNHNN, CDR2 SYGVQD, per germline (reference sequence). The length of the CDR3 is 14 residues. Trimming pared 5 bases from V and 2 bases from J, leaving 12 bases between. The CDR3 DNA follows: TGCGCCAGCAGTCCCTCACTGGGTAACACTGAAGCTTTCTTT. It encodes CASSPSLGNTEAFF.

In this sample, this clone turned up once. The chain uses TRBV7-9 and TRBJ2-7, with 11 bases that match TRBD2. Germline V CDR1 and CDR2: SEHNR, FQNEAQ (reference sequence). J gave up 4 bases and V 0 bases, and 2 bases lay outside the gene matches. CDR3 length: 15 amino acids. CDR3 sequence reads: CASSLASGGAYEQYF. Here the CDR3 DNA reads TGTGCCAGCAGCTTAGCTAGCGGGGGGGCTTACGAGCAGTACTTC.

The rearrangement uses TRBV7-6 and TRBJ2-1, with TRBD1 matching over 9 bases. V lost 5 bases to trimming and J lost 8 bases; unmatched junction nucleotides: 10. Per germline, CDR1 SGHVS and CDR2 FNYEAQ. The CDR3 contains 15 residues. CDR3 DNA: TGTGCCAGCAGCGAAGGGACAGGGTCAATTTATGAGCAGTTCTTC. Its translation is CASSEGTGSIYEQFF.

The V call is TRBV5-1, the J call TRBJ1-3; TRBD1 agrees at 7 bases. Germline CDR1 reads SGHRS; CDR2 reads YFSETQ. After removal of 4 bases from V and 2 bases from J, the junction contained 9 bases not matched to a gene. The CDR3 extends over 16 amino acids. The CDR3 spells CASSLGQPDTGNTIYF. Written as DNA, the CDR3 is TGCGCCAGCAGCCTGGGACAGCCAGATACTGGAAACACCATATATTTT. Looking up the rest from reference TRBV5-1 and TRBJ1-3 gives the full variable domain: KAGVTQTPRYLIKTRGQQVTLSCSPISGHRSVSWYQQTPGQGLQFLFEYFSETQRNKGNFPGRFSGRQFSNSRSEMNVSTLELGDSALYLCASSLGQPDTGNTIYFGEGSWLTVV.

V and J are TRBV6-2 or TRBV6-3 and TRBJ2-1, with TRBD1 matching 9 bases. CDR3 length: 16 amino acids. Losses at the gene ends were 5 bases for V and 7 bases for J; bases not matched to a gene: 12. The germline V gene encodes CDR1 MNHEY and CDR2 SVGEGT. The CDR3 spells CASSNNRDRVVNEQFF. The CDR3 bases are TGTGCCAGCAGTAATAACCGGGACAGGGTTGTAAATGAGCAGTTCTTC.

This sequence joins TRBV7-9 and TRBJ2-2, with 9 bases matching TRBD2. The CDR3 runs 17 residues. Trimming at V came to 1 base and at J to 1 base, leaving 4 bases not matched to a gene. The V gene's germline CDR1 is SEHNR and CDR2 FQNEAQ (reference sequence). CDR3 in DNA: TGTGCCAGCAGCTTAGGTCTAGCGGGGAGGAACACCGGGGAGCTGTTTTTT. It specifies CASSLGLAGRNTGELFF.

The gene calls are TRBV3-1 (or the pseudogene TRBV3-2) and TRBJ2-7; D is possibly TRBD1 (5 bases). The CDR3 consists of 13 residues. Germline CDR1 is LGHDT and CDR2 is YNNKEL (reference sequence). Trimming removed 4 bases at V and 2 bases at J, with 9 bases between. The CDR3 bases are TGTGCCAGCAGCCGAGCAGGGCCCTACGAGCAGTACTTC. Translating gives CASSRAGPYEQYF.

This chain links TRBV7-9 with TRBJ2-1; 11 bases line up with TRBD2. Germline assignment: CDR1 SEHNR and CDR2 FQNEAQ (reference sequence). The CDR3 length is 20 residues. Unmatched junction bases numbered 15, after V lost 5 bases and J lost 0 bases. The CDR3 nucleotides are TGTGCCAGCAGCACACGACAGGGTAGCGGGGGGGACACCTCCTACAATGAGCAGTTCTTC. Translated, it gives CASSTRQGSGGDTSYNEQFF.

The CDR3 spells CASSQVTRSGGYTF. CDR3 bases: TGTGCCAGCAGCCAAGTAACCCGATCTGGGGGCTACACCTTC. The chain carries TRBV14 and TRBJ1-2; D remains ambiguous. The CDR3 is 14 residues long. CDR1 and CDR2 from the germline V gene are SGHDN and FVKESK. Trimming cost V 1 base and J 8 bases, with 14 bases left between them.

The chain has TRBV6-6 and TRBJ1-2; tentatively, D is TRBD1 (6 bases). The germline V gene has CDR1 MNHNY and CDR2 SVGAGI (reference sequence). V dropped 5 bases and J dropped 2 bases, with 6 bases sitting between them. The CDR3 runs to 12 residues. The CDR3 protein is CASSGQNYGYTF. As DNA, the CDR3 is TGTGCCAGCAGTGGACAGAACTATGGCTACACCTTC.

The chain uses TRBV6-2 or TRBV6-3 and TRBJ1-4; D unclear. V was cut by 4 bases and J by 8 bases, with 14 bases left in between. The CDR3 covers 14 residues. CDR1 is MNHEY, CDR2 SVGEGT, per germline. CDR3 sequence: CASSWSIPDEKLFF. As DNA, the CDR3 is TGTGCCAGCAGTTGGTCCATTCCCGACGAAAAACTGTTTTTT.

The chain has TRBV10-3 and TRBJ2-7, with 7 bases lining up with TRBD2. The CDR3 consists of 14 residues. Trimming removed 7 bases from V and 0 bases from J; junction bases left unmatched: 6. Germline CDR1 is ENHRY and CDR2 is SYGVKD. The CDR3 region is CAITIAGASYEQYF. CDR3 coding DNA: TGTGCCATCACCATAGCGGGTGCCTCCTACGAGCAGTACTTC.

The chain recombines TRBV9 with TRBJ1-1; a possible D gene is TRBD1 (5 bases). Trimming took off 4 bases at V and 0 bases at J, with 13 bases between the two ends. CDR1 is SGDLS and CDR2 is YYNGEE in the germline V gene. There are 15 residues in the CDR3. The CDR3 here is CASSPEGIMNTEAFF. CDR3 in DNA: TGTGCCAGCAGCCCAGAGGGGATCATGAACACTGAAGCTTTCTTT. The full variable domain, its missing parts supplied by reference TRBV9 and TRBJ1-1, is DSGVTQTPKHLITATGQRVTLRCSPRSGDLSVYWYQQSLDQGLQFLIQYYNGEERAKGNILERFSAQQFPDLHSELNLSSLELGDSALYFCASSPEGIMNTEAFFGQGTRLTVV.